This TCR beta chain was sequenced for a study of T cell clones after liver transplantation. Germline V gene lookup returns CDR1 MDHEN and CDR2 SYDVKM. The CDR3 contains 14 residues. V was clipped by 6 bases and J by 8 bases; unmatched bases: 7. Libraries were prepared by immunoSEQ multiplex PCR; TCRdb keeps only in-frame clonotypes and omits some of them. The sample yields tens of thousands of clones, less than 90% seen once. This clonotype originated in a human patient who received a liver transplant. T cells may partly derive from the graft donor. V is TRBV28 and J is TRBJ1-3; TRBD1 agrees at 10 bases. Sequencing used CD8+ T cells from blood, obtained 12 months after liver transplant. The DNA of the CDR3 is TGTGCCAGCAGCAGGACAGGGGGTTGGGACACCATATATTTT. Translated, it gives CASSRTGGWDTIYF.